The rows below give T cell receptor beta chains drawn from one sample of a study of T cell responses to AZD1222 COVID-19 vaccine. Assay: immunoSEQ multiplex PCR; the TCRdb copy retains only in-frame clones and omits some. There are roughly 77,000 clones in the sample; 88% occur only once, and 4% to 5.5% lies in the top ten. The material sequenced was peripheral blood, taken on day 0 of MenACWY control vaccination. These receptors originate from an adult in good health. Each CDR3 is given with its conserved first and last residue. D genes are given only for firm matches. Not every row has a clone size; where given, it reads once, few, many or a size class.

clone_size | d_call | j_call | cdr3_length | v_call | cdr3_nt | cdr3_aa
NA | NA | TRBJ1-4 | 15 | TRBV4-1 | TGCGCCAGCAGCACCCGCCGGAACCCGAATGAAAAACTGTTTTTT | CASSTRRNPNEKLFF
NA | TRBD2 | TRBJ2-1 | 16 | TRBV30 | TGTGCCTGGACCCCCCCGGGGGGACGTTCCTACAATGAGCAGTTCTTC | CAWTPPGGRSYNEQFF
NA | NA | TRBJ2-4 | 13 | TRBV20-1 | TGCAGTGCTAGTGGTCAGACCAAAAACATTCAGTACTTC | CSASGQTKNIQYF
NA | NA | TRBJ1-5 | 16 | TRBV6-6 | TGTGCCAGCAGTCGATCGGCCTTGGGCCGCAATCAGCCCCAGCATTTT | CASSRSALGRNQPQHF
NA | NA | TRBJ2-5 | 15 | TRBV27 | TGTGCCAGCAGTTTATTTGGGGTACTAACCGAGACCCAGTACTTC | CASSLFGVLTETQYF
NA | TRBD1 | TRBJ1-2 | 13 | TRBV6-6 | TGTGCCAGCACCCTCACAGGGGGCTATGGCTACACCTTC | CASTLTGGYGYTF
NA | NA | TRBJ2-5 | 16 | TRBV7-2 | TGTGCCAGCAGCCCAATCCCCCTGGCGGGGAGGGAGACCCAGTACTTC | CASSPIPLAGRETQYF
NA | NA | TRBJ1-6 | 15 | TRBV19 | TGTGCCAGTAGTATAGTGGCCCGGCCGGATTCACCCCTCCACTTT | CASSIVARPDSPLHF
few | TRBD1 | TRBJ2-7 | 15 | TRBV29-1 | TGCAGCGTTGTGGGGGGGGACAGGGGCTCCTACGAGCAGTACTTC | CSVVGGDRGSYEQYF
NA | NA | TRBJ1-1 | 15 | TRBV10-3 | TGTGCCATCAGCTCGACCCCGGACGGGTACACTGAAGCTTTCTTT | CAISSTPDGYTEAFF
NA | TRBD2 | TRBJ2-5 | 16 | TRBV24-1 | TGTGCCACCAGTGATCAAGGAACTAGCGGTAGGGAGACCCAGTACTTC | CATSDQGTSGRETQYF
NA | NA | TRBJ2-2 | 12 | TRBV29-1 | TGCAGCGTTGGGCAGAACACCGGGGAGCTGTTTTTT | CSVGQNTGELFF
few | NA | TRBJ2-2 | 14 | TRBV4-1 | TGCGCCAGCAGTCACGTACATTCCCCCGGGGAGCTGTTTTTT | CASSHVHSPGELFF
NA | NA | TRBJ2-7 | 13 | TRBV6-5 | TGTGCCAGCAGTTACGACAGAACTTACGAGCAGTACTTC | CASSYDRTYEQYF
NA | NA | TRBJ1-2 | 13 | TRBV24-1 | TGTGCCACCAGTGATCAAGGACGGGGTGGCTACACCTTC | CATSDQGRGGYTF
NA | NA | TRBJ2-3 | 16 | TRBV5-4 | TGTGCCAGCAGCCGCACGGGGGGCGCGGGCACAGATACGCAGTATTTT | CASSRTGGAGTDTQYF
once | NA | TRBJ1-1 | 15 | TRBV9 | TGTGCCAGCAGCGTAGAAGTAGAGGTTCCCTGTGAAGCTTTCTTT | CASSVEVEVPCEAFF
NA | NA | TRBJ2-1 | 16 | TRBV4-1 | TGCGCCAGCAGCCACAACTCAGGGGAGGGGAACAATGAGCAGTTCTTC | CASSHNSGEGNNEQFF
NA | NA | TRBJ1-1 | 13 | TRBV30 | TGTGCCTGGAGCATAAGGGAGGACACTGAAGCTTTCTTT | CAWSIREDTEAFF
NA | TRBD1 | TRBJ1-4 | 16 | TRBV18 | TGTGCCAGCTCAACGGGACAGGGACCACATAATGAAAAACTGTTTTTT | CASSTGQGPHNEKLFF
NA | NA | TRBJ2-3 | 16 | TRBV9 | TGTGCCAGCAGCCCCCCCCGCGAGACTAGCACAGATACGCAGTATTTT | CASSPPRETSTDTQYF
NA | TRBD1 | TRBJ2-7 | 12 | TRBV30 | TGTGCCTGGGACGGACAGGGCTGGGAGCAGTACTTC | CAWDGQGWEQYF
NA | NA | TRBJ2-1 | 12 | TRBV11-3 | TGTGCCAGCAGCAAAGGAGTCGGTGAGCAGTTCTTC | CASSKGVGEQFF
NA | NA | TRBJ1-3 | 16 | TRBV13 | TGTGCCAGCAGCTCGGAATCGCAGGGCTCTGGAAACACCATATATTTT | CASSSESQGSGNTIYF
NA | TRBD1 | TRBJ1-4 | 15 | TRBV11-2 | TGTGCCAGCAGCTTATACAGGGGGACTAATGAAAAACTGTTTTTT | CASSLYRGTNEKLFF
NA | NA | TRBJ2-7 | 14 | TRBV5-8 | TGTGCCAGCAGACGCACCCCGTGGGCCTACGAGCAGTACTTC | CASRRTPWAYEQYF
NA | TRBD2 | TRBJ2-2 | 18 | TRBV27 | TGTGCCAGCAGTTTATCGGAAAGTCGCGGGGGGCCCCCCGGGGAGCTGTTTTTT | CASSLSESRGGPPGELFF
NA | NA | TRBJ2-5 | 13 | TRBV3-1/TRBV3-2 | TGTGCCAGCAGCCGATCAGGGAAAGAGACCCAGTACTTC | CASSRSGKETQYF
NA | NA | TRBJ1-6 | 14 | TRBV14 | TGTGCCAGCAGCCTTCGGGGGAGCAATTCACCCCTCCACTTT | CASSLRGSNSPLHF
NA | NA | TRBJ2-2 | 11 | TRBV7-2 | TGTGCCAGCAGCTTCACCGGGGAGCTGTTTTTT | CASSFTGELFF
NA | NA | TRBJ1-2 | 11 | TRBV24-1 | TGTGCCACCAGTGGGACCGGTGGCTACACCTTC | CATSGTGGYTF
NA | NA | TRBJ1-4 | 15 | TRBV6-5 | TGTGCCAGCAGTTACTCGGGAGGGGAGGGGGAAAAACTGTTTTTT | CASSYSGGEGEKLFF
NA | NA | TRBJ1-6 | 15 | TRBV19 | TGTGCCAGTAGTATTGGTGAGGACTTCTATTTCCCCCTCCACTTT | CASSIGEDFYFPLHF
NA | TRBD1 | TRBJ1-6 | 17 | TRBV7-9 | TGTGCCAGCAGCAGCCGGGACAGGAGCTCCTATAATTCACCCCTCCACTTT | CASSSRDRSSYNSPLHF
NA | NA | TRBJ1-1 | 13 | TRBV18 | TGTGCCAGCTCATCAGGGGCGGGCACTGAAGCTTTCTTT | CASSSGAGTEAFF
NA | NA | TRBJ1-1 | 17 | TRBV5-1 | TGCGCCAGCAGCTTTTCTCTCCAGGGCGAACCGAACACTGAAGCTTTCTTT | CASSFSLQGEPNTEAFF
NA | NA | TRBJ2-5 | 12 | TRBV3-1/TRBV3-2 | TGTGCCAGCAGCCGCCAACAAGAGACCCAGTACTTC | CASSRQQETQYF
once | NA | TRBJ2-7 | 14 | TRBV5-5 | TGTGCCAGCAGCTTGGTGCACAGTTCCTACGAGCAGTACTTC | CASSLVHSSYEQYF
NA | NA | TRBJ1-6 | 17 | TRBV15 | TGTGCCACCAGCAGAGACCCCGGACAGTTCGGTAATTCACCCCTCCACTTT | CATSRDPGQFGNSPLHF
few | TRBD1 | TRBJ1-2 | 13 | TRBV7-3 | TGTGCCAGCAGCCGCGGACAGGTCTATGGCTACACCTTC | CASSRGQVYGYTF
few | NA | TRBJ1-1 | 13 | TRBV5-1 | TGCGCCAGCAGCCCCTTTGGGAACACTGAAGCTTTCTTT | CASSPFGNTEAFF
NA | TRBD1 | TRBJ2-7 | 16 | TRBV12-5 | TGTGCTAGTGGTTTGGCTGCAGGGGGCTTTAACTACGAGCAGTACTTC | CASGLAAGGFNYEQYF
NA | NA | TRBJ2-7 | 12 | TRBV13 | TGTGCCAGCAGCTTACGGTCCTACGAGCAGTACTTC | CASSLRSYEQYF
NA | TRBD1 | TRBJ2-3 | 14 | TRBV5-1 | TGCGCCAGCAGCCCCCCGACAGGGACAGATACGCAGTATTTT | CASSPPTGTDTQYF
NA | TRBD1 | TRBJ2-2 | 17 | TRBV24-1 | TGTGCCACCAGTGATATTCGGGACAGGGAGAACACCGGGGAGCTGTTTTTT | CATSDIRDRENTGELFF
NA | NA | TRBJ2-6 | 19 | TRBV14 | TGTGCCAGCAGCCATTGGGACACCCACCAGGGCTCTGGGGCCAACGTCCTGACTTTC | CASSHWDTHQGSGANVLTF